The 9 T cell receptor beta chains below all came from one sample that was sequenced in a study of blood T cell repertoires in COVID-19. Some clones are missing from TCRdb's copy, which holds only in-frame ones; the method was immunoSEQ multiplex PCR. The sample contains 40,000 to 65,000 clones, approximately 84% of which appear only once. The sequencing sample was made of peripheral blood. The receptors derive from a human donor with active or convalescent COVID-19. The donor label of this sample is uncertain.

This clone occurred once. One junction end disagrees with the germline gene, perhaps due to a read error. The genes are TRBV27 and TRBJ1-2; 8 nucleotides agree with TRBD1. The CDR3 totals 18 residues. Germline V lookup: CDR1 MNHEY, CDR2 SMNVEV (reference sequence). This chain's CDR3 is CASSLSRTGQFRNYGYTF. The CDR3 coding sequence is TGTGCCAGCAGTCTATCCCGGACAGGGCAGTTCCGTAACTATGGCTACACCTTC.

The chain is built from TRBV4-1 and TRBJ2-6, with a weak D call TRBD2 (6 bases). CDR1 is MGHRA, CDR2 YSYEKL, per germline. The CDR3 has 18 residues. V lost 4 bases and J 0 bases, leaving 16 bases between the germline ends. The CDR3 sequence is CASSLRPGGISGANVLTF. The CDR3, as DNA: TGCGCCAGCAGCCTTCGCCCTGGGGGGATCTCTGGGGCCAACGTCCTGACTTTC.

The V call is TRBV28, the J call TRBJ2-3, with 8 bases aligning to TRBD2. V lost 9 bases to trimming and J lost 2 bases; unmatched junction nucleotides: 7. Germline V CDR1 and CDR2: MDHEN, SYDVKM. The CDR3 is 14 amino acids. In nucleotides, the CDR3 is TGTGCCAGTTCTACTAGCGGCCCCACAGATACGCAGTATTTT. Translating it yields CASSTSGPTDTQYF.

The chain is built from TRBV4-2 and TRBJ2-1; 10 nucleotides align to TRBD1. CDR3 size: 15 residues. Germline V gene sequence: CDR1 LGHNA, CDR2 YNFKEQ. J lost 9 bases, V lost 4 bases, and 9 bases had no gene match. CDR3 loop: CASSPTGGEPREQFF. In DNA, the CDR3 is TGTGCCAGCAGCCCGACAGGGGGCGAACCCCGTGAGCAGTTCTTC.

This chain joins TRBV19 and TRBJ1-4, with D perhaps matching TRBD1 (5 bases). Germline V lookup: CDR1 LNHDA, CDR2 SQIVND (reference sequence). Trimming removed 2 bases at V and 0 bases at J, with 10 bases between. This CDR3 is 16 amino acids long. CDR3 DNA: TGTGCCAGTAGTATACGACAGCCAGCAACTAATGAAAAACTGTTTTTT. Its translation is CASSIRQPATNEKLFF.

The chain employs TRBV5-4 and TRBJ2-3; TRBD2 agrees at 9 bases. J gave up 2 bases and V 5 bases, and 6 bases lay outside the gene matches. From germline, CDR1 is SGHNT and CDR2 YYREEE (reference sequence). CDR3 length equals 15 residues. DNA for the CDR3: TGTGCCAGCAGTCTAGCGGGACCCCTCACAGATACGCAGTATTTT. Translated: CASSLAGPLTDTQYF.

The CDR3 loop reads CASSRTGGGGNQPQHF. The CDR3 DNA sequence: TGTGCCAGCAGTCGGACAGGCGGTGGTGGCAATCAGCCCCAGCATTTT. V gene TRBV2 combines with J gene TRBJ1-5; 7 positions agree with TRBD1. V lost 5 bases, J lost 2 bases, and 9 bases stayed unmatched. Per the germline V gene, CDR1 is SNHLY and CDR2 is FYNNEI. CDR3 length equals 16 residues.

The chain links TRBV5-4 to TRBJ2-5; D is perhaps TRBD1 (5 bases). The CDR3 length is 15 residues. Trimming left V 4 bases short and J 3 bases short, with 16 bases between. CDR1 SGHNT and CDR2 YYREEE come from the germline V gene (reference sequence). For the CDR3, the DNA is TGTGCCAGCAGCCCTCAGGGTACCGCAAAAGAGACCCAGTACTTC. This sequence encodes CASSPQGTAKETQYF. Full variable domain (missing parts from reference TRBV5-4 and TRBJ2-5): ETGVTQSPTHLIKTRGQQVTLRCSSQSGHNTVSWYQQALGQGPQFIFQYYREEENGRGNFPPRFSGLQFPNYSSELNVNALELDDSALYLCASSPQGTAKETQYFGPGTRLLVL.

The gene calls are TRBV6-4 and TRBJ2-5; TRBD1 is a possible D gene (7 bases). The CDR3 extends over 15 amino acids. Between the trimmed V and J ends, which lost 5 bases and 1 base, there was a span of 14 bases. CDR1 is MRHNA and CDR2 is SNTAGT in the germline V gene. In DNA form, the CDR3 reads TGTGCCAGCAGTCGACAGGGAGGCCCCCAAGAGACCCAGTACTTC. As protein: CASSRQGGPQETQYF.